Listed below are T cell receptor beta chains from one sample, sequenced in a study of monozygotic twins with inflammatory bowel disease. TCRdb reworked the 5' RACE reads into one entry per CDR3 protein, no DNA. Its listing shows hundreds of thousands of distinct CDR3 sequences. The material sequenced was blood. The receptor source for this set is a human donor with ulcerative colitis or Crohn's disease, or a healthy co-twin of an affected twin (not recorded which). The CDR3 runs from the conserved cysteine through the conserved F or W. Each record gives: CDR3 protein, V gene, J gene.

CDR3aa: CASSQGTARGYTDTQYF
v_gene: TRBV16
j_gene: TRBJ2-3

CDR3aa: CASSSRTTGYSTDTQYF
v_gene: TRBV6-5
j_gene: TRBJ2-3

CDR3aa: CAISEAETGGYGYTF
v_gene: TRBV10-3
j_gene: TRBJ1-2

CDR3aa: CATSRDSGNTIYF
v_gene: TRBV5-6
j_gene: TRBJ1-3

CDR3aa: CASSLSTSGGAVEQFF
v_gene: TRBV7-2
j_gene: TRBJ2-1

CDR3aa: CASSGGLNEQFF
v_gene: TRBV2
j_gene: TRBJ2-1

CDR3aa: CASSYAPGLAGDADTQYF
v_gene: TRBV7-2
j_gene: TRBJ2-3

CDR3aa: CASTSGRATDTQYF
v_gene: TRBV2
j_gene: TRBJ2-3

CDR3aa: CASSPGTGRETNEQFF
v_gene: TRBV27
j_gene: TRBJ2-1

CDR3aa: CAWAFLGGEQYF
v_gene: TRBV30
j_gene: TRBJ2-7

CDR3aa: CASSEFKGRETQYF
v_gene: TRBV7-2
j_gene: TRBJ2-5

CDR3aa: CASSFLREVTDTQYF
v_gene: TRBV27
j_gene: TRBJ2-3

CDR3aa: CSARDLSGQNFYEQYF
v_gene: TRBV20-1
j_gene: TRBJ2-7

CDR3aa: CAISASAGFTHEQYF
v_gene: TRBV10-3
j_gene: TRBJ2-7

CDR3aa: CASSLGQGFYDQYF
v_gene: TRBV5-4
j_gene: TRBJ2-7

CDR3aa: CASSLAGVGGFTEAFF
v_gene: TRBV7-2
j_gene: TRBJ1-1

CDR3aa: CASSLGTINTEAFF
v_gene: TRBV27
j_gene: TRBJ1-1

CDR3aa: CSVGERGGSYNEQFF
v_gene: TRBV29-1
j_gene: TRBJ2-1

CDR3aa: CSARPQLAASEQFF
v_gene: TRBV20-1
j_gene: TRBJ2-1

CDR3aa: CASSQVVSGGAVQETQYF
v_gene: TRBV3-1
j_gene: TRBJ2-5

CDR3aa: CASSPSTGMNTEAFF
v_gene: TRBV7-9
j_gene: TRBJ1-1

CDR3aa: CATSRDADGLSDTQYF
v_gene: TRBV15
j_gene: TRBJ2-3

CDR3aa: CSARVQYNEQFF
v_gene: TRBV20-1
j_gene: TRBJ2-1

CDR3aa: CASSQVWGSSTDTQYF
v_gene: TRBV3-1
j_gene: TRBJ2-3

CDR3aa: CASSPRAGLGNTEAFF
v_gene: TRBV7-9
j_gene: TRBJ1-1

CDR3aa: CATPTGNEQYF
v_gene: TRBV28
j_gene: TRBJ2-7

CDR3aa: CASSLAEHGTTGEPFF
v_gene: TRBV7-9
j_gene: TRBJ2-2

CDR3aa: CSASKRPLNTGELFF
v_gene: TRBV20-1
j_gene: TRBJ2-2

CDR3aa: CAISLAGSNEQFF
v_gene: TRBV10-3
j_gene: TRBJ2-1

CDR3aa: CASKRGGGADTQYF
v_gene: TRBV7-3
j_gene: TRBJ2-3

CDR3aa: CASTVSPNQPQHF
v_gene: TRBV6-1
j_gene: TRBJ1-5

CDR3aa: CASTGQSGNTIYF
v_gene: TRBV14
j_gene: TRBJ1-3

CDR3aa: CASSLGQGAYYEQYF
v_gene: TRBV12-3/TRBV12-4
j_gene: TRBJ2-7

CDR3aa: CASSPGQPTNEKLFF
v_gene: TRBV3-1
j_gene: TRBJ1-4

CDR3aa: CASSSGQGQEEQYF
v_gene: TRBV5-1
j_gene: TRBJ2-7

CDR3aa: CAISESGRGNQPQHF
v_gene: TRBV10-3
j_gene: TRBJ1-5

CDR3aa: CASSSFTDRGLSPLHF
v_gene: TRBV5-1
j_gene: TRBJ1-6

CDR3aa: CSASRGPNNNEQFF
v_gene: TRBV20-1
j_gene: TRBJ2-1

CDR3aa: CASSGQADMNTEAFF
v_gene: TRBV5-1
j_gene: TRBJ1-1

CDR3aa: CASSYGPASFRYEQYF
v_gene: TRBV6-2/TRBV6-3
j_gene: TRBJ2-7

CDR3aa: CAWSKQANTEAFF
v_gene: TRBV30
j_gene: TRBJ1-1

CDR3aa: CASSAAGSPAFF
v_gene: TRBV12-3/TRBV12-4
j_gene: TRBJ1-1

CDR3aa: CATSDPLRYTTGELFF
v_gene: TRBV24-1
j_gene: TRBJ2-2

CDR3aa: CASSQSAGSTDTQYF
v_gene: TRBV4-3
j_gene: TRBJ2-3

CDR3aa: CSAPGGGRGNTEAFF
v_gene: TRBV20-1
j_gene: TRBJ1-1

CDR3aa: CSALDKYYGYTF
v_gene: TRBV20-1
j_gene: TRBJ1-2